This T cell receptor (beta chain) was observed in a study of T cells in Graves' hyperthyroidism and ophthalmopathy. Whole-study findings and limits: Most clonotypes expanded in thyroid above 0.001 were likewise present in blood.

Only a few counts were recorded for this clonotype. Antigen specificity is unknown. TCR beta CDR3 regions were amplified from RNA transcripts. Primed by the HTBI set, a first-round RT-PCR was run on the TCR CDR3. TCRdb itself ran the multiplex PCR reads through MiXCR, one entry per CDR3 protein. The table includes around 380,000 distinct CDR3 sequences, roughly 14% detected once. CDR1 is WSHSY and CDR2 is SAAADI in the germline V gene. The J segment lost 5 bases and the V segment lost 3 bases, leaving 7 bases of the junction unmatched. The CDR3 runs to 15 residues. Specimen: blood. The receptor was isolated from a man aged 25-45 years with Graves' hyperthyroidism that later progressed to Graves' ophthalmopathy. This chain joins TRBV10-2 and TRBJ2-5; 9 nucleotides match TRBD2. CDR3 protein: CASSDAGTSYETQYF. The DNA for the CDR3 is TGCGCCAGCAGTGATGCGGGGACTAGCTATGAGACCCAGTACTTC.